This T cell receptor beta chain is drawn from a study of T-cell memory formation after mild COVID-19. TCRdb re-called the 5' RACE reads through MiXCR, storing one row per CDR3 protein. The table has fewer than 200,000 distinct CDR3 sequences, roughly a fifth seen once. Germline lookup yields CDR1 LGHDT and CDR2 YNNKEL (reference sequence). V was clipped by 3 bases and J by 11 bases, with 17 bases between them. The CDR3 contains 14 residues. Input material: PBMCs or a T cell subset sorted from them (not recorded which). The receptor was derived from an adult woman who had mild COVID-19 (a few samples of this study predate the infection). Cell type and time point are not known. The chain couples TRBV3-1 to TRBJ2-4; weak D call: TRBD2 (6 bases). Here the CDR3 reads CASSQASTRILQYF. In nucleotides, the CDR3 is TGTGCCAGCAGCCAGGCCTCGACTAGAATTCTTCAGTACTTC.